Each of the 6 T cell receptor beta chains below was sequenced from the same sample in a study of OX40 agonist ivuxolimab in advanced cancers. The data were produced by immunoSEQ multiplex PCR, yet TCRdb's version contains in-frame clones alone and is incomplete. The table has tens of thousands of clones, approximately 93% seen once. The sample consisted of CD4+ or CD8+ T cells sorted from blood, taken in a trial of the OX40 agonist ivuxolimab. These receptors were obtained from an adult with an advanced solid tumor such as melanoma, head and neck, liver or kidney cancer.

V is TRBV28 and J is TRBJ2-1; D is perhaps TRBD1 or TRBD2 (5 bases each). The CDR3 consists of 16 residues. The germline V gene encodes CDR1 MDHEN and CDR2 SYDVKM. Deletions cut 1 base from V and 0 bases from J, with 10 bases between. This CDR3 is CASSLLSGSSYNEQFF. CDR3 bases: TGTGCCAGCAGTTTATTGTCAGGGAGCTCCTACAATGAGCAGTTCTTC.

The table lists this clone with many counts. The chain combines TRBV7-9 with TRBJ1-4, with D unresolved. Germline CDR1 reads SEHNR; CDR2 reads FQNEAQ (reference sequence). The CDR3 is made up of 14 amino acids. The V end lost 1 base, the J end lost 0 bases, and 3 bases lay between the germline ends. This CDR3 is CASSLGATNEKLFF. The CDR3 DNA reads TGTGCCAGCAGCTTAGGAGCAACTAATGAAAAACTGTTTTTT.

This chain links TRBV10-2 with TRBJ2-7, with 8 bases lining up with TRBD1. Germline CDR1 WSHSY, CDR2 SAAADI. CDR3 length equals 16 residues. With V trimmed by 0 bases and J by 1 base, 5 bases remained unmatched. The CDR3, as DNA: TGCGCCAGCAGTGAGTCCTTAGGGACAGGTTCCTACGAGCAGTACTTC. Translating gives CASSESLGTGSYEQYF.

V usage is TRBV6-1 and J usage is TRBJ2-5; 7 bases are shared with TRBD1. V lost 0 bases, J lost 7 bases, and 8 bases stayed unmatched. The CDR3 loop spans 15 amino acids. Germline CDR1 is MNHNS and CDR2 is SASEGT. The CDR3, as DNA: TGTGCCAGCAGTGAAGCCAAGGGGGCTCTAGGGACCCAGTACTTC. Protein sequence: CASSEAKGALGTQYF.

The rearrangement links TRBV5-1 to TRBJ1-4; TRBD1 might be the D (6 bases). The CDR3 loop spans 15 amino acids. The V and J ends lost 4 bases and 7 bases respectively, with 17 bases between them. Germline V gene lookup returns CDR1 SGHRS and CDR2 YFSETQ. The CDR3: CASSLGTLGAEKLFF. The CDR3 nucleotides are TGCGCCAGCAGCCTCGGGACTCTGGGGGCTGAAAAACTGTTTTTT.

The chain links TRBV28 to TRBJ2-5, with D perhaps matching TRBD2 (5 bases). The CDR3 is 13 residues long. The V gene lost 3 bases and the J gene lost 1 base, with 6 bases spanning the gap. Germline assignment: CDR1 MDHEN and CDR2 SYDVKM. For the CDR3, the DNA is TGTGCCAGCAGTTTTCTAGCCCAAGAGACCCAGTACTTC. Translated, it gives CASSFLAQETQYF.